These 13 T cell receptor beta chains came from one sample sequenced in a study of blood T cell repertoires in COVID-19. Libraries were prepared by immunoSEQ multiplex PCR; TCRdb keeps only in-frame clonotypes and omits some of them. The profile shows about 220,000 clones, over 60% of them singletons. Sequencing used peripheral blood. The origin of the receptors is a woman in her seventies with acute or convalescent COVID-19.

This clone has only a few counts. The rearrangement joins TRBV20-1 to TRBJ2-5; the D is unclear. Per the germline V gene, CDR1 is DFQATT and CDR2 is SNEGSKA (reference sequence). The CDR3 consists of 11 residues. Trimming removed 4 bases from V and 5 bases from J, with 8 bases in between. The CDR3 loop is CSATLGETQYF. The DNA for the CDR3 is TGCAGTGCTACCCTCGGGGAGACCCAGTACTTC.

The J gene is TRBJ2-5, the V gene TRBV24-1; no clear D. This CDR3 is 11 amino acids long. Germline V CDR1 and CDR2: KGHDR, SFDVKD. V was trimmed by 1 base and J by 7 bases, leaving 3 bases between them. The CDR3 DNA reads as TGTGCCACCAGTGATTTCGGGACCCAGTACTTC. Translating it yields CATSDFGTQYF.

In this sample, this clone turned up once. The chain recombines TRBV27 with TRBJ1-1, with 7 bases matching TRBD1. Trimming took 3 bases from V and 6 from J; bases not matched to a gene: 7. CDR3 length: 14 amino acids. Germline CDR1 and CDR2: MNHEY and SMNVEV (reference sequence). The CDR3 DNA is TGTGCCAGCAGTTTGATAGGCAGGGGGTCTGAAGCTTTCTTT. Translated, it gives CASSLIGRGSEAFF.

The chain has TRBV6-5 and TRBJ1-1; D is perhaps TRBD1 (6 bases). The germline V gene encodes CDR1 MNHEY and CDR2 SVGAGI. The length of the CDR3 is 11 residues. The germline V and J ends were trimmed by 4 bases and 8 bases, with 8 bases remaining between them. CDR3 loop: CASSFTGEAFF. The CDR3 DNA is TGTGCCAGCAGTTTCACAGGGGAAGCTTTCTTT.

The CDR3 nucleotides read TGTGCCAGCTCACCAGACCTAGGGGCCAGCACAGATACGCAGTATTTT. Translation gives CASSPDLGASTDTQYF. This chain joins TRBV18 and TRBJ2-3, with D possibly TRBD1 on 5 matching bases. Between the trimmed V and J ends, which lost 2 bases and 0 bases, there was a span of 12 bases. The length of the CDR3 is 16 residues. Germline values: CDR1 KGHSH, CDR2 LQKENI.

The rearrangement uses TRBV6-5 and TRBJ1-6, with 7 bases fitting TRBD1. The CDR3 is made up of 13 amino acids. Germline lookup yields CDR1 MNHEY and CDR2 SVGAGI. The V segment lost 7 bases and the J segment 4 bases; nucleotides outside the gene matches: 1. The CDR3 loop reads CASTGQYNSPLHF. Here the CDR3 DNA reads TGTGCCAGCACGGGACAGTATAATTCACCCCTCCACTTT.

J is TRBJ2-7 and V is TRBV21-1; the table calls TRBD1, which could not be checked here. TRBV21-1 is recorded as a pseudogene. There are 14 residues in the CDR3. The CDR3 spells CAGWTGSESYGQYV. CDR3 DNA sequence: TGTGCCGGGTGGACAGGGAGTGAATCCTACGGGCAGTACGTC.

The chain links TRBV29-1 to TRBJ2-7; D unresolved. The CDR3 is 12 amino acids. Germline CDR1 is SQVTM and CDR2 is ANQGSEA. Trimming cost V 6 bases and J 0 bases, with 9 bases left between them. CDR3 DNA: TGCAGCGTCCGGGTAAGCTCCTACGAGCAGTACTTC. It codes for CSVRVSSYEQYF.

The chain joins TRBV10-2 to TRBJ1-6; TRBD1 matches at 8 bases. Germline V lookup: CDR1 WSHSY, CDR2 SAAADI. V shed 7 bases, J shed 9 bases, and the junction held 8 bases outside the gene matches. The CDR3 consists of 14 residues. Written as DNA, the CDR3 is TGCGCCAGCACCGGACAGGGTGCCCCTTCACCCCTCCACTTT. Amino acid sequence: CASTGQGAPSPLHF.

This clone was seen once. The chain recombines TRBV27 with TRBJ1-1; perhaps TRBD1 as D (6 bases). The V end was cut by 6 bases, the J end by 1 base, with 9 bases between. Germline CDR1 and CDR2: MNHEY and SMNVEV (reference sequence). CDR3 length: 13 amino acids. CDR3 loop: CASRQGRNTEAFF. The CDR3 DNA reads as TGTGCCAGCAGACAGGGTCGGAACACTGAAGCTTTCTTT.

The chain joins TRBV7-8 to TRBJ1-6; 9 nucleotides align to TRBD1. The CDR3 loop spans 17 amino acids. J gave up 10 bases and V 1 base, and 11 bases lay outside the gene matches. Germline V CDR1 and CDR2: SGHVS, FQNEAQ. The CDR3 sequence is CASSLVQGAGSGSPLHF. As DNA, the CDR3 is TGTGCCAGCAGCTTAGTACAGGGGGCAGGGTCAGGATCACCCCTCCACTTT.

A few counts support this clone. The CDR3 loop is CASTLLSSYNSPLHF. CDR3 DNA sequence: TGTGCCAGCACCTTACTAAGCTCCTATAATTCACCCCTCCACTTT. The chain is built from TRBV5-5 and TRBJ1-6; no reliable D call. Germline loops: CDR1 SGHKS, CDR2 YYEKEE (reference sequence). CDR3 length: 15 amino acids. The V and J ends lost 6 bases and 0 bases respectively, with 10 bases between them.

This chain uses TRBV5-4 with TRBJ1-1; D may be TRBD1 (6 bases). The length of the CDR3 is 14 residues. The germline V and J ends were trimmed by 2 bases and 5 bases, with 13 bases remaining between them. CDR1 and CDR2 from the germline V gene are SGHNT and YYREEE (reference sequence). CDR3 in DNA: TGTGCCAGCAGCTTAATACAGGGACGGACTGAAGCTTTCTTT. This encodes CASSLIQGRTEAFF. Filled out from reference TRBV5-4 and TRBJ1-1, the complete variable domain reads ETGVTQSPTHLIKTRGQQVTLRCSSQSGHNTVSWYQQALGQGPQFIFQYYREEENGRGNFPPRFSGLQFPNYSSELNVNALELDDSALYLCASSLIQGRTEAFFGQGTRLTVV.